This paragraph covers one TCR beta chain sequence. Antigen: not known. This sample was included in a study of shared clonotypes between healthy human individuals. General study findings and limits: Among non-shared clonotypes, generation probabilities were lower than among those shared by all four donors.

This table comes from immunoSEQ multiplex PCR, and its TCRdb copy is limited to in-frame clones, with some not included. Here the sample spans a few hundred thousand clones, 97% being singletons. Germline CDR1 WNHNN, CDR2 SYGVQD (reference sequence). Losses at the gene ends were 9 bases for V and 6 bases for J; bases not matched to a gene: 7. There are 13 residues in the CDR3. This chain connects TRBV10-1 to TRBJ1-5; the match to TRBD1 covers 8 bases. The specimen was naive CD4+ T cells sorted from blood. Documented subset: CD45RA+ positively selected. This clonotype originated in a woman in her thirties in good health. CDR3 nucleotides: TGCGCCAGTCGGGACAGGATAAGTCAGCCCCAGCATTTT. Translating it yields CASRDRISQPQHF.